The TCR beta chain described here comes from a study of cytomegalovirus exposure and HLA in healthy donors. Researchers ran the PCR with 60 Vbeta and 13 Jbeta primers. Some clones are missing from TCRdb's copy, which holds only in-frame ones; the method was immunoSEQ multiplex PCR. This table holds some 180,000 clones, 65% to 85% found once. Input material: PBMCs. The source of this sequence is a girl aged 5-17 years in good health and CMV-seropositive.

The CDR3 is CASSSSIETEAFF. For the CDR3, the DNA is TGTGCCAGCAGCTCAAGCATAGAAACTGAAGCTTTCTTT. The V gene is TRBV7-3, the J gene TRBJ1-1; D is unclear. This CDR3 contains 13 residues. V was trimmed by 4 bases and J by 5 bases, leaving 11 bases between them. CDR1 and CDR2 from the germline V gene are SGHTA and FQGTGA.